These 3 T cell receptor beta chains were all obtained from the same sample, sequenced in a study of blood T cell repertoires in COVID-19. Generated by immunoSEQ multiplex PCR, the TCRdb table keeps only in-frame clones and is missing some. The table includes some 260,000 clones, 80% to 90% detected once. Sequenced: PBMCs or T cells enriched from blood (not recorded which). These receptors all stem from a man aged 30 to 39 with acute COVID-19.

The rearrangement uses TRBV9 and TRBJ2-3; perhaps TRBD2 as D (5 bases). The germline V gene has CDR1 SGDLS and CDR2 YYNGEE. The ends were cut back, 2 bases at V and 2 bases at J, with 12 bases in the middle. The CDR3 is 15 residues long. CDR3 coding DNA: TGTGCCAGCAGCGTGGGGAGCGTCTTCACAGATACGCAGTATTTT. It encodes CASSVGSVFTDTQYF. The entire variable domain, with the rest obtained from reference TRBV9 and TRBJ2-3, is as follows: DSGVTQTPKHLITATGQRVTLRCSPRSGDLSVYWYQQSLDQGLQFLIQYYNGEERAKGNILERFSAQQFPDLHSELNLSSLELGDSALYFCASSVGSVFTDTQYFGPGTRLTVL.

This clone was counted between two and nine times. The chain joins TRBV6-1 to TRBJ1-6, with D possibly TRBD1 on 5 matching bases. Germline V CDR1 and CDR2: MNHNS, SASEGT. The V gene lost 3 bases and the J gene lost 4 bases, with 10 bases spanning the gap. The CDR3 runs to 15 residues. In nucleotides, the CDR3 is TGTGCCAGCAGTGAGGGGGGGACTTATAATTCACCCCTCCACTTT. Translation gives CASSEGGTYNSPLHF.

The CDR3 region has the DNA TGTGCCAGCAGCGAGCGGCTGGAAGCTTTCTTT. It codes for CASSERLEAFF. The chain has TRBV6-6 and TRBJ1-1, with D uncertain. V was pared by 6 bases and J by 8 bases, with 10 bases between. CDR1 and CDR2 from the germline V gene are MNHNY and SVGAGI (reference sequence). The CDR3 totals 11 residues.